This T cell receptor (beta chain) was observed in a study of blood T cell repertoires in COVID-19. The overall study: Samples of COVID-19 (acute and convalescent) were obtained from the United States, Italy and Spain. The cDNA or gDNA used as material had been derived from T cells, B-cell-depleted T cells, or PBMCs.

The CDR3 loop spans 16 amino acids. From germline, CDR1 is MNHNS and CDR2 SASEGT. The ends were cut back, 2 bases at V and 5 bases at J, with 18 bases in the middle. The table lists this clone with a few counts. Authors' data handling: Counts of nucleated cells, estimated from reference gene primer amplification, were obtained. Clones were read by immunoSEQ multiplex PCR, and TCRdb kept only the in-frame ones, dropping some. The V and J calls and clone size were taken over from that table, and D and trimming were inferred from the DNA. Here the sample spans about 100,000 clones, approximately 81% being singletons.

The receptor was isolated from a human donor in a cohort sampled during active COVID-19. Sequencing used peripheral blood. The chain employs TRBV6-1 and TRBJ1-2; a possible D gene is TRBD1 (5 bases). The DNA of the CDR3 is TGTGCCAGCAGTGAACTTGGGACTACTCTCCAATATGGCTACACCTTC. Protein sequence: CASSELGTTLQYGYTF.